This T cell receptor (beta chain) was recorded in a study of blood T cell repertoires in COVID-19. Study processing details: Amplified reference gene primers provided the basis for estimating nucleated cell counts. TCRdb's table, derived via immunoSEQ multiplex PCR, lists solely in-frame clones and lacks some. Clone size and the V and J calls come from that table; the DNA yielded D and trimming. The sample has some 150,000 clones, approximately 89% seen once. The V and J ends lost 0 bases and 7 bases, in that order; junction bases with no gene match: 3. The CDR3 length is 14 residues. CDR1 is SGHNT and CDR2 is YYREEE in the germline V gene (reference sequence).

The sequencing input was peripheral blood. The receptor was isolated from a man aged 65 to 79 with acute or convalescent COVID-19. The chain is built from TRBV5-4 and TRBJ1-4; TRBD1 agrees at 7 bases. The CDR3: CASSLEGAPEKLFF. The DNA of the CDR3 is TGTGCCAGCAGCTTGGAGGGGGCGCCTGAAAAACTGTTTTTT.